The 2 T cell receptor beta chains presented below share a single source sample, sequenced in a study of blood T cell repertoires in COVID-19 (TCRdb year 2020). Library creation used the immunoSEQ multiplex PCR assay. TCRdb mirrors the immuneACCESS table, restricted to in-frame sequences. Some clones are absent from its copies; in checked studies, under half trace to an unresolved V gene, and the reason for the others is unknown. This sample holds some 96,000 clones; about 86% were observed only once. The ten largest clones add up to over 1.5% of the sample. Sequencing was done on a sample of peripheral blood. Every receptor here comes from a man older than 75 with acute or convalescent COVID-19.

The V call is TRBV5-4, the J call TRBJ2-2; possibly TRBD2 for D (5 bases). Germline values: CDR1 SGHNT, CDR2 YYREEE (reference sequence). The CDR3 totals 16 residues. Trimming removed 1 base at V and 0 bases at J, with 10 bases between. The CDR3 here is CASSLYRGSNTGELFF. Here the CDR3 DNA reads TGTGCCAGCAGCTTGTATAGAGGGTCGAACACCGGGGAGCTGTTTTTT. Filled out from reference TRBV5-4 and TRBJ2-2, the complete variable domain reads ETGVTQSPTHLIKTRGQQVTLRCSSQSGHNTVSWYQQALGQGPQFIFQYYREEENGRGNFPPRFSGLQFPNYSSELNVNALELDDSALYLCASSLYRGSNTGELFFGEGSRLTVL.

The chain combines TRBV12-2 with TRBJ2-2; the D call of TRBD1 is as the table states it, not checked on the DNA. TRBV12-2 is listed as a pseudogene. This CDR3 comprises 14 residues. The CDR3 spells CASRFGLHTGELFF. CDR3 DNA sequence: TGTGCAAGTCGCTTTGGCTTACATACCGGGGAGCTGTTTTTT.